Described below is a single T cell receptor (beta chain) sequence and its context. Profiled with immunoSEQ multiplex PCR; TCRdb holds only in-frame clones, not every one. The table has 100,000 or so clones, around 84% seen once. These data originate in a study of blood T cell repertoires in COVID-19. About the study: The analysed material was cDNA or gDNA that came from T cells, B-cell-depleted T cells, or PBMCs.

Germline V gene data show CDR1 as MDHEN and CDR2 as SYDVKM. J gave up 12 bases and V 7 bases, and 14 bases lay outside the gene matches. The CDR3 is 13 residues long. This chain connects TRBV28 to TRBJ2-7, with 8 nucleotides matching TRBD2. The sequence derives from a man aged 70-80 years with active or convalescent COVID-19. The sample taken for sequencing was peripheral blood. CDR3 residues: CASIGREAPGGYF. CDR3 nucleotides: TGTGCCAGCATTGGGCGGGAGGCTCCCGGGGGGTACTTC.